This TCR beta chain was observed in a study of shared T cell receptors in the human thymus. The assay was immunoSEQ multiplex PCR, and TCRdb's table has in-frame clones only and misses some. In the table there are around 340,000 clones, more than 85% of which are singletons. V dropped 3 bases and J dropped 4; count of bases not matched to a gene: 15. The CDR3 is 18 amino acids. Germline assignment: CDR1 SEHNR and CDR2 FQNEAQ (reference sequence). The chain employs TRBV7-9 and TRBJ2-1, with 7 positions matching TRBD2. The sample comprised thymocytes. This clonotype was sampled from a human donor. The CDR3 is CASSFSKEVAGAYNEQFF. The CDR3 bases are TGTGCCAGCAGCTTCAGCAAGGAGGTGGCGGGAGCATACAATGAGCAGTTCTTC. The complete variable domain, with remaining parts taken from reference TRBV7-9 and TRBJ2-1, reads DTGVSQNPRHKITKRGQNVTFRCDPISEHNRLYWYRQTLGQGPEFLTYFQNEAQLEKSRLLSDRFSAERPKGSFSTLEIQRTEQGDSAMYLCASSFSKEVAGAYNEQFFGPGTRLTVL.